This T cell receptor beta chain was retrieved from a study of T cells after yellow fever vaccination. Study-level results: Some clonotypes were seen in both the CD4 and the CD8 compartments. These made up a small share and likely arose from convergent recombination. The secondary response was weaker but peaked faster, day 5 versus 15.

This clonotype was observed at least ten times. Template switching with 5'RACE generated the TCR cDNA and added a universal primer site and UMIs. TCRdb analysed the 5' RACE reads with MiXCR anew, one entry per CDR3 protein. The top ten clones hold 20% to 25% of a sample with around 30,000 distinct CDR3 sequences, approximately 7% of them seen once. Here the sequenced sample was PBMCs, either bulk or a sorted T-cell subset (CD4+, CD8+, memory, or dextramer-sorted; not recorded which), taken on the day of the first yellow fever vaccination. The sequence was obtained from a man aged 18 to 35 who received the YFV17D yellow fever vaccine.

CDR3 coding DNA: TGTGCCAGCAGTCCACTCACCGGGGAGCTGTTTTTT. Translated, it gives CASSPLTGELFF. The chain has TRBV12-3 or TRBV12-4 and TRBJ2-2; no clear D. V lost 5 bases and J 4 bases, leaving 5 bases between the germline ends. CDR3 length: 12 residues.